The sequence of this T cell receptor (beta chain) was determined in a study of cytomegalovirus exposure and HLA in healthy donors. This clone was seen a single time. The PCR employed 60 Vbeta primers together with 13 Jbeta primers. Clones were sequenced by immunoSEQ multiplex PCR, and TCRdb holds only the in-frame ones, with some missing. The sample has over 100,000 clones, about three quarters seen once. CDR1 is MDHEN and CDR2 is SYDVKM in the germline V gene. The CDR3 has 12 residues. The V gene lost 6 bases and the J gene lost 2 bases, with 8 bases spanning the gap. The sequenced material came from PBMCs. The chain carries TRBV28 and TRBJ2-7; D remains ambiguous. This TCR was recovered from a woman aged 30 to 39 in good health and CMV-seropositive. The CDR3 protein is CASRRVAYEQYF. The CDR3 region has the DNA TGTGCCAGCAGAAGAGTAGCCTACGAGCAGTACTTC. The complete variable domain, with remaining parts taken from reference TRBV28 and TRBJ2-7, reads DVKVTQSSRYLVKRTGEKVFLECVQDMDHENMFWYRQDPGLGLRLIYFSYDVKMKEKGDIPEGYSVSREKKERFSLILESASTNQTSMYLCASRRVAYEQYFGPGTRLTVT.